The 16 T cell receptor beta chains below all came from one sample that was sequenced in a study of graft-versus-host responses after intestinal transplantation. Sequencing used immunoSEQ multiplex PCR; TCRdb keeps in-frame clones, though not all of them. This table has some 46,000 clones, approximately 92% appearing once. This material consisted of PBMCs, taken around 790 days after a first intestinal transplant, on the day of a second. The receptors here all came from a human patient who received an intestinal transplant, so some T cells may come from the graft donor.

The gene calls are TRBV5-6 and TRBJ2-5; D unresolved. The closer fit of TRBJ2-7 to the DNA end suggests the J call may be wrong. The germline gives CDR1 SGHDT, CDR2 YYEEEE. CDR3 length equals 11 residues. This chain's CDR3 is CASSLNHEQYF. DNA for the CDR3: TGTGCCAGCAGCTTGAACCACGAGCAGTACTTC.

J is TRBJ2-2 and V is TRBV5-8; no definite D call. V was trimmed by 1 base and J by 7 bases, leaving 23 bases between them. The CDR3 has 18 residues. Germline CDR1 reads SGHTS; CDR2 reads YDEGEE. In DNA, the CDR3 is TGTGCCAGCAGCTTGCGGTCTGTACTCGACCTAATGGTCGGGGAGCTGTTTTTT. Amino acid sequence: CASSLRSVLDLMVGELFF.

Regarding this clone: The junction shows a germline mismatch at one end, possibly a read error. The chain links TRBV2 to TRBJ2-7; D possibly corresponds to TRBD1 (5 bases). Germline V lookup: CDR1 SNHLY, CDR2 FYNNEI. This CDR3 spans 14 amino acids. This CDR3 reads CASSELYGQPISRF. In DNA, the CDR3 is TGTGCCAGCAGTGAACTATACGGACAACCTATTTCGCGCTTC.

This chain connects TRBV7-9 to TRBJ2-7, with D perhaps TRBD2 (6 bases). The CDR3 runs 15 residues. V lost 4 bases, J lost 3 bases, and 16 bases lay in between. Looked up from germline, CDR1 is SEHNR and CDR2 is FQNEAQ (reference sequence). The CDR3 reads CASSSQGGRGYEQYF. The CDR3 nucleotides are TGTGCCAGCAGCTCTCAGGGAGGAAGGGGCTACGAGCAGTACTTC. The variable domain in full, with the rest retrieved from reference TRBV7-9 and TRBJ2-7, is DTGVSQNPRHKITKRGQNVTFRCDPISEHNRLYWYRQTLGQGPEFLTYFQNEAQLEKSRLLSDRFSAERPKGSFSTLEIQRTEQGDSAMYLCASSSQGGRGYEQYFGPGTRLTVT.

The CDR3 sequence: CASSQELAAYEQYF. The DNA of the CDR3 is TGCGCCAGCAGCCAAGAGCTAGCGGCCTACGAGCAGTACTTC. The chain joins TRBV4-1 to TRBJ2-7, with 7 bases aligning to TRBD2. Per the germline V gene, CDR1 is MGHRA and CDR2 is YSYEKL. The length of the CDR3 is 14 residues. V was clipped by 0 bases and J by 2 bases; unmatched bases: 1.

The gene calls are TRBV7-8 and TRBJ2-7; 10 positions agree with TRBD2. V trimming: 1 base; J trimming: 6 bases; junction bases outside the gene matches: 6. CDR1 and CDR2 (germline): SGHVS, FQNEAQ. The CDR3 runs to 15 residues. Written as DNA, the CDR3 is TGTGCCAGCAGCTTAGAAGCGGGAGGGCCAACCGAGCAGTACTTC. Its protein is CASSLEAGGPTEQYF.

This sequence joins TRBV6-5 and TRBJ1-1; D is unresolved. V was clipped by 6 bases and J by 5 bases, with 16 bases between them. The CDR3 totals 14 residues. Germline V lookup: CDR1 MNHEY, CDR2 SVGAGI. Written as DNA, the CDR3 is TGTGCCAGCAGAGCAGGCTCCGGGAGTACTGAAGCTTTCTTT. It codes for CASRAGSGSTEAFF.

This sequence joins TRBV5-1 and TRBJ1-1; TRBD1 is a possible D gene (5 bases). This CDR3 is 14 amino acids long. CDR1 SGHRS and CDR2 YFSETQ come from the germline V gene. Trimming stripped 0 bases from V and 1 base from J, with 7 bases between. CDR3 sequence reads: CASSLAGTNTEAFF. The CDR3 coding sequence is TGCGCCAGCAGCTTGGCAGGGACGAACACTGAAGCTTTCTTT.

The chain is built from TRBV28 and TRBJ2-4; TRBD2 matches 8 bases. The V gene's germline CDR1 is MDHEN and CDR2 SYDVKM. The CDR3 is made up of 16 amino acids. Trimming cost V 8 bases and J 5 bases; bases outside gene matches: 14. CDR3 sequence: CASGALYGGRQNIQYF. The CDR3 nucleotides read TGTGCCAGCGGGGCCTTATACGGCGGGAGGCAAAACATTCAGTACTTC.

The chain has TRBV30 and TRBJ2-1, with D maybe TRBD2 (5 bases). V lost 8 bases and J 0 bases, leaving 23 bases between the germline ends. CDR1 GTSNPN and CDR2 SVGIG come from the germline V gene (reference sequence). The CDR3 consists of 17 residues. CDR3 in DNA: TGTGCCATAGTATGGGCGCGGAGCGGAGGCTCCTACAATGAGCAGTTCTTC. It yields the protein CAIVWARSGGSYNEQFF.

J is TRBJ2-7 and V is TRBV19; D is perhaps TRBD1 (5 bases). The germline gives CDR1 LNHDA, CDR2 SQIVND (reference sequence). Trimming left V 3 bases short and J 5 bases short, with 11 bases between. This CDR3 has 13 amino acids. The CDR3 DNA reads as TGTGCCAGTAGTATTCCAGGGAACCACGAGCAGTACTTC. It specifies CASSIPGNHEQYF.

V is TRBV5-1 and J is TRBJ2-5; D gene unclear. The V and J ends lost 3 bases and 2 bases respectively, with 8 bases between them. The CDR3 spans 13 residues. Germline CDR1 SGHRS, CDR2 YFSETQ. In nucleotides, the CDR3 is TGCGCCAGCAGCTCGATGCGGCAAGAGACCCAGTACTTC. Translating it yields CASSSMRQETQYF.

V is TRBV6-5 and J is TRBJ1-1, with 8 bases lining up with TRBD1. The junction had 4 bases not matched to a gene; V was cut back by 6 bases and J by 1 base. Germline CDR1 reads MNHEY; CDR2 reads SVGAGI. The CDR3 sequence is 14 residues long. Here the CDR3 DNA reads TGTGCCAGCAGGATGACAGGGGAGAACACTGAAGCTTTCTTT. Its protein product is CASRMTGENTEAFF.

J is TRBJ1-4 and V is TRBV6-1; D gene unclear. With 1 base removed from V and 16 bases from J, the gap between germline ends came to 16 bases. The germline V gene encodes CDR1 MNHNS and CDR2 SASEGT. The CDR3 totals 13 residues. CDR3 bases: TGTGCCAGCAGTGAAGAGGGTGTCAGCTGGGAGTTTTTT. Protein sequence: CASSEEGVSWEFF.

The V and J genes are TRBV30 and TRBJ1-4; a possible D gene is TRBD1 (5 bases). The V and J ends lost 4 bases and 8 bases respectively, with 14 bases between them. The CDR3 runs 13 residues. Germline CDR1 is GTSNPN and CDR2 is SVGIG (reference sequence). CDR3 loop: CAWTPGWHEKLFF. CDR3 DNA sequence: TGTGCCTGGACCCCAGGGTGGCACGAAAAACTGTTTTTT.

This chain joins TRBV5-1 and TRBJ1-5; the match to TRBD1 covers 8 bases. CDR1 is SGHRS, CDR2 YFSETQ, per germline. With 4 bases clipped from V and 7 bases from J, the junction kept 4 bases outside the gene matches. The CDR3 totals 13 residues. Written as DNA, the CDR3 is TGCGCCAGCAGCCCGACAGGGGAACAGCCCCAGCATTTT. It translates to CASSPTGEQPQHF.